This T cell receptor beta chain was sequenced during a study of graft-versus-host responses after intestinal transplantation. Overall study context: Recipients had transplants, and these were multivisceral, liver-intestinal, or isolated intestinal.

CDR3 size: 14 residues. J was trimmed by 2 bases and V by 3 bases; bases with no gene match: 4. The germline V gene has CDR1 MRHNA and CDR2 SNTAGT. With regard to this clone: The antigen remains undetermined.

Only in-frame clones appear in the TCRdb table, and some are missing; sequencing was by immunoSEQ multiplex PCR. The profile covers tens of thousands of clones, with 90% to 95% appearing a single time and around 0.57% taken by the ten largest. This TCR came from a human donor who received an intestinal transplant. The chain has TRBV6-4 and TRBJ2-7; 7 nucleotides agree with TRBD1. The specimen was unstimulated CD8+ T cells sorted from spleen or lymph node cells, collected before intestinal transplant. The CDR3 loop is CASSETGEAYEQYF. CDR3 coding DNA: TGTGCCAGCAGTGAAACAGGGGAAGCCTACGAGCAGTACTTC.